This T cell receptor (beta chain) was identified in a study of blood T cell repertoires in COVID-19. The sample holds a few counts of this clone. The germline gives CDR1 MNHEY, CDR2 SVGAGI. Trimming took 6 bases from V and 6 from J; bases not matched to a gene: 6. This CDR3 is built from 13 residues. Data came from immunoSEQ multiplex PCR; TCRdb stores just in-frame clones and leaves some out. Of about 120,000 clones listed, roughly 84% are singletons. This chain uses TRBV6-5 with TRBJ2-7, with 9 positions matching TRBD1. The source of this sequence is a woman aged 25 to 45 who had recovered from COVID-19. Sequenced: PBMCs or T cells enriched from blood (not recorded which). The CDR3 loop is CASRTQGAVEQYF. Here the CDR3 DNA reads TGTGCCAGCAGAACACAGGGGGCGGTCGAGCAGTACTTC.